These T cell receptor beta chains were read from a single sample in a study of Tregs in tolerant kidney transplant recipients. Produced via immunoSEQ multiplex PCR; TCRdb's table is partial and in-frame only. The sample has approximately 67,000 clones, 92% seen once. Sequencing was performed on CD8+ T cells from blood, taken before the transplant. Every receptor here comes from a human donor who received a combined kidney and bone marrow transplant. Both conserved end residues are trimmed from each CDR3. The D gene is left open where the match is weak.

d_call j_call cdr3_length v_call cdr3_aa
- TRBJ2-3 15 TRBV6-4 ASSDSAGPGGPDTQY
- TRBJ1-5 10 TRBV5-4 ASSYGDLPQH
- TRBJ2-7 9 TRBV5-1 ASSLGNEQY
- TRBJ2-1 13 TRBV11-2 ASSLPRSGNNEQF
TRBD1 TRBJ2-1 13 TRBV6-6 ASSYRSGGEGEQF
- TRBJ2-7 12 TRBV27 ASSLLDSSYEQY
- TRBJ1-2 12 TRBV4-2 ASSQEVTTYGYT
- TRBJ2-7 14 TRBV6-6 ASSYSQGSSSYEQY
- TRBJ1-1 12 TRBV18 ASSPSGVNTEAF
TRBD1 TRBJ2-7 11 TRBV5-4 ASSRDRVYEQY
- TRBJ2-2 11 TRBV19 ASSIQTGGELF
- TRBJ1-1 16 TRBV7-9 ASSLVIGGVDGNTEAF
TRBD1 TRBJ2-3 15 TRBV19 ASSIGTDYASTDTQY
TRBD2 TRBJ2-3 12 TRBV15 ATSRLAGTDTQY
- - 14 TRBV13 ASSLAGQGPSYEQY
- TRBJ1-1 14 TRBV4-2 ASSRLFTGGYTEAF
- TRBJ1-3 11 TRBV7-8 ASSLDPGDTIY
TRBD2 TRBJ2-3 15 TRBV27 ASSLFGPSGGTDTQY
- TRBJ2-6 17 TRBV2 ASRRRGAGTPSGANVLT
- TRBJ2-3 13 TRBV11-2 ASSLVGASTDTQY
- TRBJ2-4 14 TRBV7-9 ASSPPSALAKNIQY
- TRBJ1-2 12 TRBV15 ATSTGEQSYGYT
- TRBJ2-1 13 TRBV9 ASSVVLGEYNEQF
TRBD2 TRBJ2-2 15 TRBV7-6 ASSLVAGDDNTGELF